Listed below are T cell receptor beta chains from one sample, sequenced in a study of control samples from healthy donors and cancer patients. Only in-frame clones appear in the TCRdb table, and some are missing; sequencing was by immunoSEQ multiplex PCR. The sample has around 75,000 clones, 85% to 95% seen once; the top ten hold over 4.5%. Sequencing used blood. The receptors were sampled from a woman aged 60-70 years in good health. Both conserved end residues are trimmed from each CDR3. The order of the fields is J gene, V gene, D gene, CDR3 protein. The D gene is left open where the match is weak.

J: TRBJ2-1
V: TRBV4-2
D: TRBD2
CDR3: ASSQDGRAGGFKFEQF

J: TRBJ2-5
V: TRBV3-1/TRBV3-2
D: -
CDR3: ASSQDFEETQY

J: TRBJ2-5
V: TRBV6-5
D: -
CDR3: ASSWTVQETQY

J: TRBJ1-5
V: TRBV19
D: -
CDR3: ASGQQIDQPQH

J: TRBJ1-4
V: TRBV7-9
D: -
CDR3: ASSLGFFEKLF

J: TRBJ1-2
V: TRBV19
D: -
CDR3: ASSPGYSNYGYT

J: TRBJ1-1
V: TRBV3-1/TRBV3-2
D: -
CDR3: ASSQIFRENTEAF

J: TRBJ2-5
V: TRBV14
D: TRBD2
CDR3: ASSRLTGAGGRQETQY

J: TRBJ2-6
V: TRBV5-6
D: -
CDR3: ASSTYSSGANVLT

J: TRBJ2-2
V: TRBV27
D: TRBD2
CDR3: ASRLGLDPGELF

J: TRBJ2-1
V: TRBV7-2
D: -
CDR3: ASSFFGSVNEQF

J: TRBJ2-1
V: TRBV11-3
D: TRBD1
CDR3: ASSSPTGHEQF

J: TRBJ1-2
V: TRBV30
D: -
CDR3: AWSVLGLGYT

J: TRBJ2-5
V: TRBV19
D: -
CDR3: ASSIGAAETQY

J: TRBJ1-1
V: TRBV30
D: -
CDR3: AWSVLSRTDKAF

J: TRBJ2-1
V: TRBV6-6
D: TRBD2
CDR3: ASSPRLAGGDNEQF

J: TRBJ2-7
V: TRBV6-2/TRBV6-3
D: -
CDR3: ASSLGWEEAYEQY

J: TRBJ1-5
V: TRBV4-2
D: -
CDR3: ASSQDLGGGQPQH

J: TRBJ1-4
V: TRBV28
D: -
CDR3: ASRIRSRTNEKLF

J: TRBJ2-1
V: TRBV5-6
D: TRBD2
CDR3: ASSLGASGTYNEQF

J: TRBJ1-5
V: TRBV7-9
D: TRBD1
CDR3: ASSLGTGGRQPQH

J: TRBJ2-6
V: TRBV28
D: TRBD1
CDR3: ASRNDRGVWAGANVLT

J: TRBJ1-2
V: TRBV29-1
D: -
CDR3: SALPPDYGYT

J: TRBJ2-2
V: TRBV11-2
D: -
CDR3: ASSPQVLVAGELF

J: TRBJ2-7
V: TRBV18
D: -
CDR3: ASSPFDPSGYEQY

J: TRBJ1-1
V: TRBV19
D: TRBD1
CDR3: ASGHRQGSGNTEAF

J: TRBJ2-1
V: TRBV21-1
D: -
CDR3: ASSKSSGRTYNEQF

J: TRBJ1-5
V: TRBV28
D: -
CDR3: AIGGMGNQPQH

J: TRBJ1-5
V: TRBV19
D: -
CDR3: ASSINTNQPQH

J: TRBJ1-6
V: TRBV5-1
D: TRBD1
CDR3: ASRPSLTGLNSPLH

J: TRBJ1-2
V: TRBV4-2
D: -
CDR3: ASSPLDSYGYT

J: TRBJ1-5
V: TRBV21-1
D: -
CDR3: ASSKRGVWGNQPQH

J: TRBJ2-3
V: TRBV27
D: -
CDR3: ASSLFQGTDTQY

J: TRBJ1-2
V: TRBV7-9
D: -
CDR3: ASSPTSPDRKLYGYT

J: TRBJ2-3
V: TRBV6-1
D: -
CDR3: ASSEFRGGTDTQY

J: TRBJ2-7
V: TRBV5-1
D: -
CDR3: ASSLLGSASTHEQY

J: TRBJ2-7
V: TRBV19
D: TRBD2
CDR3: ASRTTSGSSYEQY

J: TRBJ2-1
V: TRBV5-1
D: -
CDR3: ASSGSGSSYNEQF

J: TRBJ2-7
V: TRBV28
D: -
CDR3: ASSTASYEQY

J: TRBJ1-2
V: TRBV30
D: -
CDR3: AWSINVGVGTYGYT

J: TRBJ2-1
V: TRBV12-3/TRBV12-4
D: -
CDR3: ASRRGQYNEQF

J: TRBJ2-1
V: TRBV7-3
D: TRBD2
CDR3: ASSLTGLAGGSNEQF

J: TRBJ2-1
V: TRBV19
D: -
CDR3: ASSQGGIGANEQF

J: TRBJ1-4
V: TRBV24-1
D: -
CDR3: ATSDPTEKLF

J: TRBJ1-1
V: TRBV4-3
D: -
CDR3: ASSQEAYYTEAF

J: TRBJ1-1
V: TRBV28
D: -
CDR3: ASSLRGEGTEAF

J: TRBJ1-1
V: TRBV6-2/TRBV6-3
D: -
CDR3: ASSSKGMNTEAF

J: TRBJ2-4
V: TRBV7-9
D: TRBD1
CDR3: ASSFGQGATKNIQY

J: TRBJ1-3
V: TRBV5-5
D: -
CDR3: ASSLVGNTIY

J: TRBJ2-7
V: TRBV6-5
D: TRBD1
CDR3: ASSPWTGGEGEQY

J: TRBJ1-2
V: TRBV7-2
D: TRBD1
CDR3: ASSSRTGDGYT

J: TRBJ1-1
V: TRBV6-4
D: -
CDR3: ASDGRDTEAF

J: TRBJ2-5
V: TRBV7-3
D: TRBD1
CDR3: ASSTDREETQY

J: TRBJ1-4
V: TRBV7-8
D: -
CDR3: ASNLVNNEKLF

J: TRBJ1-1
V: TRBV2
D: TRBD1
CDR3: ASRRGQGTAEAF